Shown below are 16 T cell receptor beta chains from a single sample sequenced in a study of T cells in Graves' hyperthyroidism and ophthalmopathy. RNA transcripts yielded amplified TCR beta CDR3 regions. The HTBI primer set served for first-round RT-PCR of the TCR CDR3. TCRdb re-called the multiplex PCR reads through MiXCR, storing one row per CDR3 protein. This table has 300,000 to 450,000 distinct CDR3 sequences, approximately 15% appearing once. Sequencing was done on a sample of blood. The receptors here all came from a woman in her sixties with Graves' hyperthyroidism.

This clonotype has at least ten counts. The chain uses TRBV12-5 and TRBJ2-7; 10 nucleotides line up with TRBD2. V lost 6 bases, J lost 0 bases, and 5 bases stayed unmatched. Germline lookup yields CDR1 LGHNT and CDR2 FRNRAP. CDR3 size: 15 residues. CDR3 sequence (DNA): TGTGCTAGTGGGGTACTAGCGGGATTCTCCTACGAGCAGTACTTC. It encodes CASGVLAGFSYEQYF.

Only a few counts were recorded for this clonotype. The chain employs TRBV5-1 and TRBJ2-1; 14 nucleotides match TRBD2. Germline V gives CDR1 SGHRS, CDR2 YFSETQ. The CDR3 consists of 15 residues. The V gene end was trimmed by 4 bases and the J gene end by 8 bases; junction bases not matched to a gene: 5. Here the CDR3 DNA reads TGCGCCAGCAGCCGACTAGCGGGAGGGCCATATGAGCAGTTCTTC. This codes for CASSRLAGGPYEQFF.

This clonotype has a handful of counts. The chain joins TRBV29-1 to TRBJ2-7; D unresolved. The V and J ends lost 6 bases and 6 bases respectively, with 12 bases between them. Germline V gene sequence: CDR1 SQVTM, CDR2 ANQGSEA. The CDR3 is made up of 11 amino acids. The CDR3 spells CSVALPGEQYF. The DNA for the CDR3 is TGCAGCGTCGCCCTACCCGGCGAGCAGTACTTC.

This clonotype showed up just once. CDR3 bases: TGTGCCAGCAGCGAAACGGGAGGCGGAAACTCCTACGAGCAGTTCTTC. The encoded protein is CASSETGGGNSYEQFF. The chain combines TRBV27 with TRBJ2-7; 7 bases agree with TRBD2. The assigned J gene may be wrong: the sequence end matches TRBJ2-1 better. The germline CDR1 and CDR2 sequences are MNHEY and SMNVEV (reference sequence). The CDR3 totals 16 residues.

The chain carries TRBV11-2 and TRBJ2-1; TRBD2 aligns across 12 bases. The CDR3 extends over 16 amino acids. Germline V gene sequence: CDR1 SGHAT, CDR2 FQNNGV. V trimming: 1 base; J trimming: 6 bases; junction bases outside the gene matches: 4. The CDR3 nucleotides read TGTGCCAGCAGCTTAGGAGCTAGCGGGAGGGGCAATGAGCAGTTCTTC. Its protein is CASSLGASGRGNEQFF.

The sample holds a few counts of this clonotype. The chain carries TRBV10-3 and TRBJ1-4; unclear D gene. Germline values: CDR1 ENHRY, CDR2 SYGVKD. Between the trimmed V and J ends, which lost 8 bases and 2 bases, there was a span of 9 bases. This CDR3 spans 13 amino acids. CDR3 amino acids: CAIGEETNEKLFF. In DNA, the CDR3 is TGTGCCATCGGGGAAGAGACTAATGAAAAACTGTTTTTT.

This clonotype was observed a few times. The CDR3 loop reads CAWSVPRGPGNQPQHF. The DNA for the CDR3 is TGTGCCTGGAGTGTACCCCGGGGGCCGGGCAATCAGCCCCAGCATTTT. This rearrangement joins TRBV30 to TRBJ1-5; D possibly corresponds to TRBD1 (6 bases). There are 16 residues in the CDR3. CDR1 and CDR2 (germline): GTSNPN, SVGIG (reference sequence). Between the trimmed V and J ends, which lost 0 bases and 2 bases, there was a span of 14 bases.

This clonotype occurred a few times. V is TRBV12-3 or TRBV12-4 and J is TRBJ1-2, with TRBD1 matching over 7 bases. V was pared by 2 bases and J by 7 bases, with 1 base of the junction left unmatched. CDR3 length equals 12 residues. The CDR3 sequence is CASSLRQGGYTF. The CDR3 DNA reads TGTGCCAGCAGTTTAAGACAGGGTGGCTACACCTTC.

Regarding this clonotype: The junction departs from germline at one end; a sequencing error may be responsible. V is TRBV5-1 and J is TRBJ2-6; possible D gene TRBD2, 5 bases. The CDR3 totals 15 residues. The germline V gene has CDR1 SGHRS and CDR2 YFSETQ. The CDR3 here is CASRNNGAGANVLTF. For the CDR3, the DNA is TGTGCCAGCAGGAACAACGGGGCTGGGGCCAACGTCCTGACTTTC.

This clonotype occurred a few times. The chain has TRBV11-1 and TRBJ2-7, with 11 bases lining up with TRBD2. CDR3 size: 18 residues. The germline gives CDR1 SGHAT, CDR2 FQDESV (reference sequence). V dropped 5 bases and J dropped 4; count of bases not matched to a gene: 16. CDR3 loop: CASSNTQGTSGRRYEQYF. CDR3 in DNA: TGTGCCAGCAGCAATACACAGGGAACTAGCGGGAGAAGGTACGAGCAGTACTTC.

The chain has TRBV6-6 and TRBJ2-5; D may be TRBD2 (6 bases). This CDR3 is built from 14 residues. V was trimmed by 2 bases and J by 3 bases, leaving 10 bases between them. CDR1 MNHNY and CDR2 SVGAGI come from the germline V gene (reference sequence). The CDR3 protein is CASSYGTPKETQYF. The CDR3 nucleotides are TGTGCCAGCAGTTACGGGACTCCTAAAGAGACCCAGTACTTC.

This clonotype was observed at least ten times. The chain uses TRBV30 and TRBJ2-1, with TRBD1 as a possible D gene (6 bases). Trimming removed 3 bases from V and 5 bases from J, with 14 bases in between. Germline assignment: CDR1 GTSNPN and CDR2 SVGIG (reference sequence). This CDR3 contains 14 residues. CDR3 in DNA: TGTGCCTGGAGCCGCAGGGGCCCACACAATGAGCAGTTCTTC. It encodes CAWSRRGPHNEQFF.

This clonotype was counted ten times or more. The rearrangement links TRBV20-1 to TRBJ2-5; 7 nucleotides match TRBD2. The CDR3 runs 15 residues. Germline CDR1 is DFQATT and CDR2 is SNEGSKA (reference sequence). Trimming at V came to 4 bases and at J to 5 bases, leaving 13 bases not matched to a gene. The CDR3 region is CSAMRLAGYGETQYF. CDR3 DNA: TGCAGTGCTATGAGACTAGCCGGGTATGGGGAGACCCAGTACTTC.

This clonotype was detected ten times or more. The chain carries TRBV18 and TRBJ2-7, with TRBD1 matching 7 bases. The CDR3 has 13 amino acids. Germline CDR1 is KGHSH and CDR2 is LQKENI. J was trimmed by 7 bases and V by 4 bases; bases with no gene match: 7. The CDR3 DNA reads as TGTGCCAGCTCACAAGGACAGGTTTCGGAGCAGTACTTC. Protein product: CASSQGQVSEQYF.

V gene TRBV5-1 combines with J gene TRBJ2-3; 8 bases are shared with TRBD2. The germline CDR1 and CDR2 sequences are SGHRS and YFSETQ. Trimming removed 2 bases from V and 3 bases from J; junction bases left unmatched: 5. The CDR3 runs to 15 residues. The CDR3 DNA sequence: TGCGCCAGCAGCTTCCTAGCGGGCGCAACAGATACGCAGTATTTT. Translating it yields CASSFLAGATDTQYF.

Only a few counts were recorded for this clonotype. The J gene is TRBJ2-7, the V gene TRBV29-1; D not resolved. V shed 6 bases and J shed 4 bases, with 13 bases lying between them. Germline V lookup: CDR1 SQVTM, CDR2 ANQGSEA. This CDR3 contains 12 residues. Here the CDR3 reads CSVVGNTYEQYF. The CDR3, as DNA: TGCAGCGTGGTTGGGAACACTTACGAGCAGTACTTC.